The clone carrying this T cell receptor (beta chain) was counted a single time. Here immunoSEQ multiplex PCR was the method, and the copy in TCRdb shows in-frame clones only, minus some. Here the sample spans 180,000 or so clones, 70% to 90% being singletons. The sample is drawn from a study of blood T cell repertoires in COVID-19. The CDR3 runs to 14 residues. Trimming pared 3 bases from V and 0 bases from J, leaving 9 bases between. The germline CDR1 and CDR2 sequences are SGHTA and FQGNSA. The sequence was obtained from a man aged 55-75 years with acute or convalescent COVID-19. Sequencing used peripheral blood. The V gene is TRBV7-2, the J gene TRBJ2-7; D gene ambiguous. This CDR3 is CASSFDTNSYEQYF. CDR3 in DNA: TGTGCCAGCAGCTTCGACACCAACTCCTACGAGCAGTACTTC.